This record concerns one TCR beta chain sequence. The antigen remains undetermined. J was trimmed by 4 bases and V by 5 bases; bases with no gene match: 8. The CDR3 consists of 16 residues. Germline-derived CDR1 and CDR2 are MNHEY and SVGEGT. The data are from a study of response to subunit inactivated influenza vaccine. General study points: Seasonal influenza vaccination, on each occasion, was suggested by the authors to recruit few new T cells.

Using its own MiXCR run on the RT-PCR reads, TCRdb lists one record per CDR3 protein. The sample shows about 540,000 distinct CDR3 sequences, 20% to 25% of them seen only once. The data were also submitted as part of a second study, on T cells expressing NK-cell markers. From that paper: Beta-chain TCR cDNA was generated via 5'RACE template switching with UMIs. Eight donors were sequenced, of whom seven were HCMV-seropositive, while the remaining one was HCMV-seronegative. The share of CD8+ T cells held by dominant NKG2C+ clonotypes was 1.0-7.0% in several donors. Nothing established the HCMV specificity of expanded NKG2C+ T cell clones.

The chain recombines TRBV6-2 or TRBV6-3 with TRBJ2-7; 13 positions match TRBD2. The clonotype comes from a man aged 45-65 years who received an inactivated influenza vaccine. Sequencing was performed on CD4+ T cells sorted from PBMCs, taken 11 to 12 days after vaccination. The CDR3 coding sequence is TGTGCCAGCAGTACTACTAGCGGGAGGGCATTTTACGAGCAGTACTTC. This gives the protein CASSTTSGRAFYEQYF.